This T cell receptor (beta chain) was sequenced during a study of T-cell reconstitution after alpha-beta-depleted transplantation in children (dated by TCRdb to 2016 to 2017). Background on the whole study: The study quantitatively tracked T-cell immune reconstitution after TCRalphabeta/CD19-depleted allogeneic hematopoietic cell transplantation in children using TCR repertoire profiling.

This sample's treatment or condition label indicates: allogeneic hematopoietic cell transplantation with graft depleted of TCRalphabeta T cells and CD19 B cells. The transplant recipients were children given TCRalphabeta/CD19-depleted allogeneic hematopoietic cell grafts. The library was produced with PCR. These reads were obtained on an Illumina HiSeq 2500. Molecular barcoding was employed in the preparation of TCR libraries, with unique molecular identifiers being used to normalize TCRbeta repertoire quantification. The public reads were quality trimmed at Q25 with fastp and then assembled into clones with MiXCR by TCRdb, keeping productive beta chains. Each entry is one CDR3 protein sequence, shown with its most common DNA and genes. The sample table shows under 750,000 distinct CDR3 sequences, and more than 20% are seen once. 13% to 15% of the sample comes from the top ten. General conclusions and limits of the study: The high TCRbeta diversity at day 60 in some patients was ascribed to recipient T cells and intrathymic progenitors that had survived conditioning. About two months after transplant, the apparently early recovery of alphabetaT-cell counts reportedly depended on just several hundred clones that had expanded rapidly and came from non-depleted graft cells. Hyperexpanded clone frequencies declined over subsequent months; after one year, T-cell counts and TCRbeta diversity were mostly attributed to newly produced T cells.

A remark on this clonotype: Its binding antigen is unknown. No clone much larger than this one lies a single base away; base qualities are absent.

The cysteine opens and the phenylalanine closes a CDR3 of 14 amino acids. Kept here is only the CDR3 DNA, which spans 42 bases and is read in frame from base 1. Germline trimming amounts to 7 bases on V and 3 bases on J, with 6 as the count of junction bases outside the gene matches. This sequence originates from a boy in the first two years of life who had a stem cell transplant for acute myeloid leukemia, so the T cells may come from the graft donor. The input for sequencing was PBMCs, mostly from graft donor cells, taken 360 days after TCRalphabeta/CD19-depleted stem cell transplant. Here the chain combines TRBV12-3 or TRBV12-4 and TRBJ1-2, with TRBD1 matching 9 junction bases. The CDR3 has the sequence CASTTGGRDYGYTF. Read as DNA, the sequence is TGTGCCAGCACCACAGGGGGCAGGGACTATGGCTACACCTTC.